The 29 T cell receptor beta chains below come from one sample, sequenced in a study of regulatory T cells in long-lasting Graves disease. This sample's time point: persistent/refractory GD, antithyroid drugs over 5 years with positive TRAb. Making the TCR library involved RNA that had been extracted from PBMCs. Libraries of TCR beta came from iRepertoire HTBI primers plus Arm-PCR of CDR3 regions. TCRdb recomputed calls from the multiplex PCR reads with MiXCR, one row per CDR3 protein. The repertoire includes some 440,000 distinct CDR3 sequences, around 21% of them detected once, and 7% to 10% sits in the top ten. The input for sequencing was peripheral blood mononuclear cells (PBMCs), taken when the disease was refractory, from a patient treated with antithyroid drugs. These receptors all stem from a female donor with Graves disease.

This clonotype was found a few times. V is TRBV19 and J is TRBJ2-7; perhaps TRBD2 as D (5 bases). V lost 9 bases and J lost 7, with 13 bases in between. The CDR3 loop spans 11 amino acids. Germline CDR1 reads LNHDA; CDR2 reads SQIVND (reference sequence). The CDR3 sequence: CASQLGREQYF. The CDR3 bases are TGTGCCAGCCAGTTGGGGAGAGAGCAGTACTTC.

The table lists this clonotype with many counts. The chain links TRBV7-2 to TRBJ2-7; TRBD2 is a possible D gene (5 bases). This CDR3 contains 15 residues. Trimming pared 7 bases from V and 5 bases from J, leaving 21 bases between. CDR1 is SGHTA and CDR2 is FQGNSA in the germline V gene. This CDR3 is CASTKPEAGNNEQYF. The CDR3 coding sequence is TGTGCCAGCACCAAACCGGAGGCGGGTAATAACGAGCAGTACTTC.

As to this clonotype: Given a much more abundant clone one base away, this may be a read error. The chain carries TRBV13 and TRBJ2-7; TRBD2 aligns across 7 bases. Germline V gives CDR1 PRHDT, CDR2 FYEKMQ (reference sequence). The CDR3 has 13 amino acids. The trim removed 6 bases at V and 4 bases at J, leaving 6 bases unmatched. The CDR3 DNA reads TGTGCCAGCAGGCCCCGGGGAGGGTACGAGCAGTACTTC. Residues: CASRPRGGYEQYF.

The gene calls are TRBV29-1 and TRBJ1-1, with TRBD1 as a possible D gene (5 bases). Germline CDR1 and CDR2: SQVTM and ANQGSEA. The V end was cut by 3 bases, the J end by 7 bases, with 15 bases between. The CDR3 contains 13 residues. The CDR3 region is CSVEEFRGHEAFF. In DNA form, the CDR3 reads TGCAGCGTTGAGGAGTTTCGGGGCCATGAAGCTTTCTTT. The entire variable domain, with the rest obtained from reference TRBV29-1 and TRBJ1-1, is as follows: SAVISQKPSRDICQRGTSLTIQCQVDSQVTMMFWYRQQPGQSLTLIATANQGSEATYESGFVIDKFPISRPNLTFSTLTVSNMSPEDSSIYLCSVEEFRGHEAFFGQGTRLTVV.

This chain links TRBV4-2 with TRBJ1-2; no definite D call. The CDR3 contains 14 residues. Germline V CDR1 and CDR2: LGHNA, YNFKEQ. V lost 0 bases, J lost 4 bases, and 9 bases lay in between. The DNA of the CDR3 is TGTGCCAGCAGCCAAGATAAAGGAGGCTATGGCTACACCTTC. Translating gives CASSQDKGGYGYTF.

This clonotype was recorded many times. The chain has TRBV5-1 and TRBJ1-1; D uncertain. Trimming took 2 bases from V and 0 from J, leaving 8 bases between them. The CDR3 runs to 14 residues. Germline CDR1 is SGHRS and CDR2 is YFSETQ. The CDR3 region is CASSLVYMNTEAFF. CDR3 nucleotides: TGCGCCAGCAGCTTAGTGTACATGAACACTGAAGCTTTCTTT.

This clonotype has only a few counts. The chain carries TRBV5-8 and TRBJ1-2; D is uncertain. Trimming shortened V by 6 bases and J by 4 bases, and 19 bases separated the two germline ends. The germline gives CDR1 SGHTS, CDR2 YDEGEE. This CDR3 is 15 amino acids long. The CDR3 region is CASTLFDGPTYGYTF. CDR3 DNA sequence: TGTGCCAGCACCCTATTCGACGGGCCGACCTATGGCTACACCTTC.

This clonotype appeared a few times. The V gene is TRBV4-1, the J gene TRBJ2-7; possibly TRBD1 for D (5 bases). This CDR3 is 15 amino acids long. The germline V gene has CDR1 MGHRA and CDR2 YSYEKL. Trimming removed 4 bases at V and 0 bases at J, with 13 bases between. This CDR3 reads CASSPVTGDSYEQYF. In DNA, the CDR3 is TGCGCCAGCAGCCCGGTCACAGGCGACTCCTACGAGCAGTACTTC.

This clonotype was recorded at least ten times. CDR3 sequence (DNA): TGTGCCAGCAGTTTGTACAGGGGGCTACCTAGCAATCAGCCCCAGCATTTT. As protein: CASSLYRGLPSNQPQHF. The chain has TRBV28 and TRBJ1-5, with TRBD1 identical over 9 bases. CDR1 is MDHEN and CDR2 is SYDVKM in the germline V gene. V lost 3 bases to trimming and J lost 0 bases; unmatched junction nucleotides: 6. The CDR3 runs to 17 residues.

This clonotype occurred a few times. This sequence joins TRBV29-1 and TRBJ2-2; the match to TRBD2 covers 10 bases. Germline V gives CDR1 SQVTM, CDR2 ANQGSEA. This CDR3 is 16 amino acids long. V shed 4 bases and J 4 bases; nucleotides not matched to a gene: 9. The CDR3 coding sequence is TGCAGCGTTGGAAAAGCGGGGGGGGTCGGCACCGGGGAGCTGTTTTTT. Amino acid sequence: CSVGKAGGVGTGELFF.

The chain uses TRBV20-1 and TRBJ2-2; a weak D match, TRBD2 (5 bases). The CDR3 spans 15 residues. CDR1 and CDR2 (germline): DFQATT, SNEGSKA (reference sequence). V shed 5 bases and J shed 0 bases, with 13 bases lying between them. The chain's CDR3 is CSADRTGSNTGELFF. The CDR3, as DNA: TGCAGTGCTGATCGGACGGGATCGAACACCGGGGAGCTGTTTTTT.

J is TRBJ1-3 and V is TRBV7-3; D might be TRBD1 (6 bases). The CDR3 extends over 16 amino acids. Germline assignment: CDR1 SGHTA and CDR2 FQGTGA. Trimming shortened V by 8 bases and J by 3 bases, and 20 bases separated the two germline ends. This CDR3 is CASGVEGGNYGNTIYF. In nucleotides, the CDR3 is TGTGCCAGCGGCGTAGAAGGGGGGAATTATGGAAACACCATATATTTT.

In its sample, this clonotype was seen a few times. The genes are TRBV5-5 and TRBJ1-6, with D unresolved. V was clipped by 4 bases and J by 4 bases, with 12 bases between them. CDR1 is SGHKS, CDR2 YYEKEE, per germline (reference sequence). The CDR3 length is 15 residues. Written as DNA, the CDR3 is TGTGCCAGCAGCGCCTCGGAGACATATAATTCACCCCTCCACTTT. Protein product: CASSASETYNSPLHF.

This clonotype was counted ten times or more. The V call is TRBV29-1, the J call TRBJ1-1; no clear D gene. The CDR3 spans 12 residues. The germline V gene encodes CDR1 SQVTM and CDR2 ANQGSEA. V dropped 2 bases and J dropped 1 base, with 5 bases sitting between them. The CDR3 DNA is TGCAGCGTTGAAAGGAGGAACACTGAAGCTTTCTTT. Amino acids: CSVERRNTEAFF.

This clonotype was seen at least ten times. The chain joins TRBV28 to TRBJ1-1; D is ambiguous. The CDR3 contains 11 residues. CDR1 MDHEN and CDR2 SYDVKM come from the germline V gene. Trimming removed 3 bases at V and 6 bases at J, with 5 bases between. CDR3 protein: CASSFGAEAFF. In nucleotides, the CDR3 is TGTGCCAGCAGTTTCGGGGCTGAAGCTTTCTTT.

CDR3 nucleotides: TGTGCCAGTAGTATTACAGGTCCCCGAGAGCCCCAGCATTTT. It encodes CASSITGPREPQHF. This rearrangement joins TRBV19 to TRBJ1-5; possibly TRBD1 for D (5 bases). CDR1 is LNHDA and CDR2 is SQIVND in the germline V gene (reference sequence). Trimming stripped 3 bases from V and 8 bases from J, with 14 bases between. There are 14 residues in the CDR3.

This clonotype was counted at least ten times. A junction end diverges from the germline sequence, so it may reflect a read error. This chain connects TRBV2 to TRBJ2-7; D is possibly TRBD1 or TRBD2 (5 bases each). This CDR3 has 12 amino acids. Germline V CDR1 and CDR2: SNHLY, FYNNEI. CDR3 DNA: TGTGCCAGCAGTGACCATCTGGGGAGAGGGGACTTC. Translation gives CASSDHLGRGDF.

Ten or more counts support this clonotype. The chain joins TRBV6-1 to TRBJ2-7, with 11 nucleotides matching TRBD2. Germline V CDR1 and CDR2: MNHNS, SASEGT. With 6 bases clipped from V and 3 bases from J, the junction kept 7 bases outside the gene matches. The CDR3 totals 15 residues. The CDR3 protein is CASRKTSGKYYEQYF. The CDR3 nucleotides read TGTGCCAGCAGAAAGACTAGCGGGAAATACTACGAGCAGTACTTC.

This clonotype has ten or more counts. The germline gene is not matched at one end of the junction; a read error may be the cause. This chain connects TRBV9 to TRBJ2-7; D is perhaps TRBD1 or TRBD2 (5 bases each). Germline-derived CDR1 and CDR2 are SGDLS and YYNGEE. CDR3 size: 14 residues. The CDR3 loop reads CASSVDATGGEQYF. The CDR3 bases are TGTGCCAGTAGCGTAGACGCTACAGGCGGCGAGCAGTACTTC.

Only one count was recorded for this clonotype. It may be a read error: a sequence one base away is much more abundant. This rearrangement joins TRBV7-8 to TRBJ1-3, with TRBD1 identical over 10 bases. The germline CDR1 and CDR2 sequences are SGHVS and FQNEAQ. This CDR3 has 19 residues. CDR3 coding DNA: TGTGCCAGCAGCTTACCCCGGACAGGGGGAGATGACGCTGGAAACACCGTATATTTT. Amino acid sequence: CASSLPRTGGDDAGNTVYF.

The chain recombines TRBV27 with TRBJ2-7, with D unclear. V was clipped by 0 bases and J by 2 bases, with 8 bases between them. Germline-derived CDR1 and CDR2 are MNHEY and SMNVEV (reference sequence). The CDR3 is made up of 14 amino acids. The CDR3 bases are TGTGCCAGCAGTTTATCCTCAGGCCCCTACGAGCAGTACTTC. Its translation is CASSLSSGPYEQYF.

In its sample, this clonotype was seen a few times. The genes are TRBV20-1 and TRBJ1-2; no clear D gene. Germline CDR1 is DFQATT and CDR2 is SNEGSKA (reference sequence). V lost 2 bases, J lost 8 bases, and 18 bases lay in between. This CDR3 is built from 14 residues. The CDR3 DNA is TGCAGTGCTAGACTCGGCGCAGGCGGCGGGGGCTACACCTTC. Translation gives CSARLGAGGGGYTF.

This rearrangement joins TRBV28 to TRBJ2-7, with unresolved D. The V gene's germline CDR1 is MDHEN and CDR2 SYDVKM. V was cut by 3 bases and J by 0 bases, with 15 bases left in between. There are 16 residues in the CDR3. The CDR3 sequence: CASSFNILSNSYEQYF. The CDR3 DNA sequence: TGTGCCAGCAGTTTTAACATTCTATCCAACTCCTACGAGCAGTACTTC.

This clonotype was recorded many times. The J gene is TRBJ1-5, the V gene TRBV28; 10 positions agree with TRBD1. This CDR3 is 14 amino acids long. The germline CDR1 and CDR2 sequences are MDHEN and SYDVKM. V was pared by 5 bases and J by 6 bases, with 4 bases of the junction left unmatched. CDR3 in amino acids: CASSKRTGGQPQHF. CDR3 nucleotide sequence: TGTGCCAGCAGTAAACGGACAGGGGGTCAGCCCCAGCATTTT.

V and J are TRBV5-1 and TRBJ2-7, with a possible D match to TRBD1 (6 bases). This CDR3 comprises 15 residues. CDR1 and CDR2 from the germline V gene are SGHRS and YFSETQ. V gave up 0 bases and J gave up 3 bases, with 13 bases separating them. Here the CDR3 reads CASSLDLGQNYEQYF. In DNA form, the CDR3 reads TGCGCCAGCAGCTTGGATCTGGGACAAAACTACGAGCAGTACTTC.

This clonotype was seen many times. In nucleotides, the CDR3 is TGTGCCAGCAGTTCCGGACAGGGAAATCAGCCCCAGCATTTT. It specifies CASSSGQGNQPQHF. The chain employs TRBV27 and TRBJ1-5, with 8 bases lining up with TRBD1. The CDR3 length is 14 residues. Germline trimming cut 4 bases from V and 4 bases from J; bases unmatched to any gene: 3. Germline assignment: CDR1 MNHEY and CDR2 SMNVEV (reference sequence).

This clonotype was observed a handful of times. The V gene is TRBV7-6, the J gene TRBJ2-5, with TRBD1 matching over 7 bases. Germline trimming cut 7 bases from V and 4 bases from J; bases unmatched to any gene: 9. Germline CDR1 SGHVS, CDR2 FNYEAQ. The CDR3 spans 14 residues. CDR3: CASTDRASGETQYF. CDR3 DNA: TGTGCCAGCACTGACAGGGCGAGCGGAGAGACCCAGTACTTC.

Written as DNA, the CDR3 is TGCAGCGTTCTACAAGGGATGGGCTATGGCTACACCTTC. It is translated as CSVLQGMGYGYTF. The chain is built from TRBV29-1 and TRBJ1-2; D ambiguous. The length of the CDR3 is 13 residues. The germline CDR1 and CDR2 sequences are SQVTM and ANQGSEA. V lost 5 bases and J 4 bases, leaving 14 bases between the germline ends. Based on the CDR3 plus reference TRBV29-1 and TRBJ1-2, the full variable domain is SAVISQKPSRDICQRGTSLTIQCQVDSQVTMMFWYRQQPGQSLTLIATANQGSEATYESGFVIDKFPISRPNLTFSTLTVSNMSPEDSSIYLCSVLQGMGYGYTFGSGTRLTVV.

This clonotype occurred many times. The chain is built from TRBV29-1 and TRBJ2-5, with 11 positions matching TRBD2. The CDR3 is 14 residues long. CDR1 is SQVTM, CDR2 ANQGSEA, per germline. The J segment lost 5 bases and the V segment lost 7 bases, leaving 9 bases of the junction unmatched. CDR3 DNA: TGCAGCGCTCATCTGACTAGCGGGATGGAGACCCAGTACTTC. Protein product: CSAHLTSGMETQYF.